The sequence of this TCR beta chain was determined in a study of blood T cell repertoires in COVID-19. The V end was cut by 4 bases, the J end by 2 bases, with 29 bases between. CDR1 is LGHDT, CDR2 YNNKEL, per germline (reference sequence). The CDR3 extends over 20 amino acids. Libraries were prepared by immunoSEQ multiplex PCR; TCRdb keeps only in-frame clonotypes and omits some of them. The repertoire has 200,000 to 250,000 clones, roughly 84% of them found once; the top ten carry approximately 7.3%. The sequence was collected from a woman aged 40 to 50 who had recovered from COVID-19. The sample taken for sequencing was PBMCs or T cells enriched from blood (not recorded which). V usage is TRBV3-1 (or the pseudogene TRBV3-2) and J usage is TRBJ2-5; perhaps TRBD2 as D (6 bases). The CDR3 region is CASSPRGTGALACPQETQYF. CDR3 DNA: TGTGCCAGCAGCCCCCGAGGGACGGGAGCGCTGGCCTGTCCTCAAGAGACCCAGTACTTC.